One and the same sample provided the 32 T cell receptor beta chains below, sequenced in a study of cytomegalovirus exposure and HLA in healthy donors (dated by TCRdb to between 2016 and 2019). The library was produced with the immunoSEQ multiplex PCR assay. The multiplex PCR relied on a mix of 60 forward primers for TCR Vbeta segments and 13 reverse primers for TCR Jbeta segments. TCRdb provides this immuneACCESS table in a form limited to in-frame rearrangements. Some clones are lacking; in checked studies, under half of them reflect an unresolved V gene, and why the rest are absent is not known. The sample table lists about 60,000 clones, roughly 78% of them with a count of one. Clones ranked in the top ten supply about 4.1% of the sample. The sample comprised PBMCs. These receptors all come from a woman aged 25-40 years in good health and CMV-seronegative.

The chain links TRBV10-3 to TRBJ2-2; perhaps TRBD2 as D (6 bases). The CDR3 runs to 14 residues. Germline CDR1 reads ENHRY; CDR2 reads SYGVKD. V lost 7 bases and J 0 bases, leaving 9 bases between the germline ends. This chain's CDR3 is CAINSGANTGELFF. CDR3 in DNA: TGTGCCATCAATAGCGGCGCGAACACCGGGGAGCTGTTTTTT.

The J gene is TRBJ1-1, the V gene TRBV5-1; D possibly corresponds to TRBD1 (5 bases). The CDR3 extends over 14 amino acids. Trimming removed 2 bases at V and 4 bases at J, with 12 bases between. Germline V gives CDR1 SGHRS, CDR2 YFSETQ. CDR3 DNA sequence: TGCGCCAGCAGCTTCGGGGGACGGGGCACTGAAGCTTTCTTT. This translates into CASSFGGRGTEAFF. Combining the CDR3 with reference TRBV5-1 and TRBJ1-1 gives the whole variable domain KAGVTQTPRYLIKTRGQQVTLSCSPISGHRSVSWYQQTPGQGLQFLFEYFSETQRNKGNFPGRFSGRQFSNSRSEMNVSTLELGDSALYLCASSFGGRGTEAFFGQGTRLTVV.

The chain joins TRBV27 to TRBJ2-7; 7 bases line up with TRBD2. This CDR3 is built from 15 residues. V shed 6 bases, J shed 1 base, and the junction held 9 bases outside the gene matches. Germline-derived CDR1 and CDR2 are MNHEY and SMNVEV (reference sequence). The CDR3 DNA is TGTGCCAGCAGGGGCTGGGGGGGAGGTTCCTACGAGCAGTACTTC. Protein product: CASRGWGGGSYEQYF.

The rearrangement uses TRBV28 and TRBJ1-5, with D perhaps matching TRBD1 (5 bases). Germline V CDR1 and CDR2: MDHEN, SYDVKM. V was clipped by 4 bases and J by 7 bases, with 14 bases between them. The CDR3 is made up of 14 amino acids. The CDR3 is CASSWTLPRQPQHF. The CDR3 DNA reads as TGTGCCAGCAGTTGGACACTACCCCGGCAGCCCCAGCATTTT.

This clone was seen a handful of times. The chain uses TRBV6-1 and TRBJ2-1; 8 bases line up with TRBD1. The trim removed 6 bases at V and 8 bases at J, leaving 6 bases unmatched. The germline CDR1 and CDR2 sequences are MNHNS and SASEGT. The CDR3 has 13 residues. The CDR3 is CASRETGDDEQFF. In DNA, the CDR3 is TGTGCCAGCAGAGAGACAGGGGATGATGAGCAGTTCTTC.

For this clone: Other DNA sequences of this sample code for an identical CDR3. The rearrangement links TRBV30 to TRBJ2-7; possible D gene TRBD2, 6 bases. Germline V lookup: CDR1 GTSNPN, CDR2 SVGIG (reference sequence). Trimming removed 3 bases from V and 2 bases from J, with 8 bases in between. This CDR3 is built from 12 residues. CDR3 sequence reads: CAWSGGTYEQYF. The DNA for the CDR3 is TGTGCCTGGAGCGGCGGGACCTACGAGCAGTACTTC.

The chain has TRBV7-2 and TRBJ2-5; TRBD1 matches 8 bases. Germline CDR1 is SGHTA and CDR2 is FQGNSA. V lost 8 bases to trimming and J lost 5 bases; unmatched junction nucleotides: 10. The CDR3 consists of 14 residues. The CDR3 bases are TGTGCCAGCTGCCGAGACAGGGGATGGGAGACCCAGTACTTC. Encoded protein: CASCRDRGWETQYF. The full variable domain, in which reference TRBV7-2 and TRBJ2-5 provide the parts outside the CDR3, is GAGVSQSPSNKVTEKGKDVELRCDPISGHTALYWYRQSLGQGLEFLIYFQGNSAPDKSGLPSDRFSAERTGGSVSTLTIQRTQQEDSAVYLCASCRDRGWETQYFGPGTRLLVL.

CDR3 DNA: TGTGCCAGCGTTAGACAGGGATCTGAGCAGTTCTTC. This gives the protein CASVRQGSEQFF. The chain links TRBV2 to TRBJ2-1; 7 nucleotides agree with TRBD1. Germline-derived CDR1 and CDR2 are SNHLY and FYNNEI. Trimming removed 8 bases from V and 9 bases from J; junction bases left unmatched: 7. The CDR3 length is 12 residues.

This clone has only one observation. The V gene is TRBV10-2, the J gene TRBJ2-5; 7 bases align to TRBD2. The CDR3 totals 14 residues. With V trimmed by 5 bases and J by 2 bases, 5 bases remained unmatched. Per the germline V gene, CDR1 is WSHSY and CDR2 is SAAADI. CDR3 sequence: CASSSSGMQETQYF. The CDR3 DNA reads as TGCGCCAGCAGTTCAAGCGGGATGCAAGAGACCCAGTACTTC.

Remarks on this clone: The same CDR3 also results from other DNA sequences found in this sample. This chain connects TRBV5-1 to TRBJ2-7; tentatively, D is TRBD2 (6 bases). Trimming took 0 bases from V and 3 from J, leaving 10 bases between them. Looked up from germline, CDR1 is SGHRS and CDR2 is YFSETQ. This CDR3 is built from 14 residues. The CDR3 sequence is CASSLGGGSYEQYF. CDR3 nucleotides: TGCGCCAGCAGCTTGGGAGGAGGGAGCTACGAGCAGTACTTC.

The chain uses TRBV10-3 and TRBJ2-7, with TRBD2 as a possible D gene (5 bases). Germline values: CDR1 ENHRY, CDR2 SYGVKD. The CDR3 is 13 amino acids. Between the trimmed V and J ends, which lost 10 bases and 4 bases, there was a span of 17 bases. The CDR3 region has the DNA TGTGCCACTCGGAGCCCTAGCCTTTACGAGCAGTACTTC. It encodes CATRSPSLYEQYF.

As DNA, the CDR3 is TGTGCCAGCAGTTCCGGGACAGGGGGTAATCAGCCCCAGCATTTT. Translation gives CASSSGTGGNQPQHF. V gene TRBV6-5 combines with J gene TRBJ1-5; 11 bases are shared with TRBD1. The ends lost 4 bases at V and 4 bases at J; junction bases unmatched: 3. This CDR3 contains 15 residues. In germline, CDR1 is MNHEY, CDR2 SVGAGI.

The chain has TRBV10-3 and TRBJ1-2; no clear D. Germline V gene data show CDR1 as ENHRY and CDR2 as SYGVKD. The CDR3 spans 15 residues. V was cut by 0 bases and J by 0 bases, with 8 bases left in between. Here the CDR3 DNA reads TGTGCCATCAGTGAGTCGTCAAGAGCTAACTATGGCTACACCTTC. Amino acids: CAISESSRANYGYTF.

As concerns this clone: The junction departs from germline at one end; a sequencing error may be responsible. The chain employs TRBV9 and TRBJ1-5; 8 positions agree with TRBD1. The V gene's germline CDR1 is SGDLS and CDR2 YYNGEE. The CDR3 consists of 14 residues. The CDR3 DNA sequence: TGTGCCAGCAGCGCCGGACAGGGCAACCAGCCCCAGCATTTT. Protein product: CASSAGQGNQPQHF.

The chain carries TRBV7-9 and TRBJ1-6, with a tentative D call TRBD1 (5 bases). CDR1 is SEHNR, CDR2 FQNEAQ, per germline (reference sequence). This CDR3 is built from 16 residues. V was clipped by 2 bases and J by 10 bases, with 18 bases between them. The CDR3 sequence is CASSLTPGGRRSPLHF. The DNA for the CDR3 is TGTGCCAGCAGCTTAACGCCGGGGGGACGTCGATCACCCCTCCACTTT.

This clone appeared a few times. The gene calls are TRBV5-1 and TRBJ1-4; 8 positions match TRBD1. CDR3 length: 14 amino acids. Germline CDR1 is SGHRS and CDR2 is YFSETQ. The J segment lost 7 bases and the V segment lost 3 bases, leaving 5 bases of the junction unmatched. The CDR3 coding sequence is TGCGCCAGCAGCTCGGACAGGGAGGTTGAAAAACTGTTTTTT. As protein: CASSSDREVEKLFF.

The J gene is TRBJ1-5, the V gene TRBV30, with D unresolved. Germline V gives CDR1 GTSNPN, CDR2 SVGIG (reference sequence). Trimming left V 2 bases short and J 0 bases short, with 5 bases between. The CDR3 covers 13 residues. CDR3 sequence (DNA): TGTGCCTGGAGTAGTAGTAGCAATCAGCCCCAGCATTTT. Its translation: CAWSSSSNQPQHF.

This clone was detected once. V usage is TRBV19 and J usage is TRBJ2-1; D may be TRBD1 (6 bases). The CDR3 runs to 13 residues. The V end was cut by 3 bases, the J end by 5 bases, with 8 bases between. Germline loops: CDR1 LNHDA, CDR2 SQIVND (reference sequence). The CDR3 loop is CASSIGQNNEQFF. Written as DNA, the CDR3 is TGTGCCAGTAGTATTGGACAGAACAATGAGCAGTTCTTC.

DNA for the CDR3: TGTGCCTTGGGACAGGAATATGGCTACACCTTC. Residues: CALGQEYGYTF. The gene calls are TRBV30 and TRBJ1-2; 8 bases agree with TRBD1. After removal of 7 bases from V and 5 bases from J, the junction contained 3 bases not matched to a gene. This CDR3 comprises 11 residues. From germline, CDR1 is GTSNPN and CDR2 SVGIG (reference sequence). Full variable domain (outside the CDR3, taken from reference TRBV30 and TRBJ1-2): SQTIHQWPATLVQPVGSPLSLECTVEGTSNPNLYWYRQAAGRGLQLLFYSVGIGQISSEVPQNLSASRPQDRQFILSSKKLLLSDSGFYLCALGQEYGYTFGSGTRLTVV.

In this sample, this clone turned up once. The chain recombines TRBV6-6 with TRBJ2-7, with 8 bases matching TRBD1. Trimming removed 6 bases from V and 0 bases from J; junction bases left unmatched: 4. This CDR3 is 14 amino acids long. Germline CDR1 and CDR2: MNHNY and SVGAGI (reference sequence). The CDR3, as DNA: TGTGCCAGCAGCCACGGGACAGGCTCCTACGAGCAGTACTTC. Its protein product is CASSHGTGSYEQYF.

J is TRBJ2-5 and V is TRBV30; TRBD2 is a possible D gene (5 bases). Trimming removed 0 bases from V and 2 bases from J, with 10 bases in between. Per germline, CDR1 GTSNPN and CDR2 SVGIG (reference sequence). The CDR3 spans 14 residues. CDR3 in amino acids: CAWSVWTVQETQYF. The CDR3 region has the DNA TGTGCCTGGAGTGTATGGACTGTACAAGAGACCCAGTACTTC.

CDR3 sequence: CASSQFLAGSSPYNEQFF. CDR3 nucleotide sequence: TGCGCCAGCAGCCAATTTCTAGCGGGGTCCTCCCCGTACAATGAGCAGTTCTTC. J is TRBJ2-1 and V is TRBV4-3; 9 bases agree with TRBD2. In germline, CDR1 is LGHNA, CDR2 YSLEER. The CDR3 has 18 residues. V trimming: 2 bases; J trimming: 4 bases; junction bases outside the gene matches: 12.

J is TRBJ2-7 and V is TRBV7-2, with TRBD2 matching 7 bases. V lost 1 base to trimming and J lost 6 bases; unmatched junction nucleotides: 3. Looked up from germline, CDR1 is SGHTA and CDR2 is FQGNSA. The CDR3 runs to 13 residues. The CDR3 reads CASSLGLAAEQYF. In nucleotides, the CDR3 is TGTGCCAGCAGCTTAGGACTAGCCGCCGAGCAGTACTTC.

In its sample, this clone was seen once. This chain connects TRBV4-3 to TRBJ1-2, with TRBD1 matching 7 bases. The CDR3 consists of 16 residues. The germline gives CDR1 LGHNA, CDR2 YSLEER. The V gene end was trimmed by 4 bases and the J gene end by 0 bases; junction bases not matched to a gene: 8. CDR3 DNA sequence: TGCGCCAGCAGCCTGACAGGGACGGGGACTAACTATGGCTACACCTTC. Translating gives CASSLTGTGTNYGYTF.

This clone was detected a few times. This sequence joins TRBV7-9 and TRBJ2-3; no clear D gene. Germline V lookup: CDR1 SEHNR, CDR2 FQNEAQ (reference sequence). The CDR3 loop spans 14 amino acids. V shed 8 bases and J shed 2 bases, with 14 bases lying between them. This CDR3 is CASHLGGPTDTQYF. The DNA of the CDR3 is TGTGCCAGCCACTTAGGCGGCCCCACAGATACGCAGTATTTT.

This clone was observed once. At the DNA level, this CDR3 is encoded by other sequences in the same sample as well. The chain links TRBV30 to TRBJ1-5; D not certain. CDR1 and CDR2 (germline): GTSNPN, SVGIG (reference sequence). This CDR3 contains 13 residues. V was clipped by 0 bases and J by 2 bases, with 5 bases between them. This chain's CDR3 is CAWSVRGNQPQHF. Written as DNA, the CDR3 is TGTGCCTGGAGTGTTCGCGGCAATCAGCCCCAGCATTTT.

J is TRBJ1-4 and V is TRBV5-1, with 9 bases identical to TRBD1. The germline CDR1 and CDR2 sequences are SGHRS and YFSETQ. V dropped 4 bases and J dropped 7; count of bases not matched to a gene: 5. CDR3 length: 14 residues. The CDR3 protein is CASSGGTGSEKLFF. The DNA for the CDR3 is TGCGCCAGCAGCGGTGGGACAGGGAGTGAAAAACTGTTTTTT.

Comments on this clone: A read error may produce the germline difference seen at one junction end. V usage is TRBV7-7 and J usage is TRBJ1-4, with D possibly matching TRBD1 (6 bases). There are 14 residues in the CDR3. Germline CDR1 and CDR2: SSHAT and FNYEAQ (reference sequence). CDR3 sequence reads: CASSPLGATEKLFF. The CDR3 nucleotides are TGTGCTAGCAGCCCCTTGGGGGCGACTGAAAAACTGTTTTTT.

The rearrangement joins TRBV4-1 to TRBJ1-1; D is uncertain. Trimming left V 0 bases short and J 6 bases short, with 20 bases between. This CDR3 has 17 amino acids. Germline CDR1 is MGHRA and CDR2 is YSYEKL. CDR3 DNA sequence: TGCGCCAGCAGCCAAGAATTGTCCACGGGGATGCGTGCTGAAGCTTTCTTT. This translates into CASSQELSTGMRAEAFF.

The rearrangement joins TRBV7-2 to TRBJ1-1; D remains ambiguous. V dropped 5 bases and J dropped 1 base, with 8 bases sitting between them. Germline values: CDR1 SGHTA, CDR2 FQGNSA. CDR3 length: 13 residues. CDR3 amino acids: CASSVTPNTEAFF. The CDR3 coding sequence is TGTGCCAGCAGCGTAACTCCGAACACTGAAGCTTTCTTT.

This clone appeared once. This rearrangement joins TRBV9 to TRBJ1-2; 7 bases are shared with TRBD1. V shed 4 bases and J 3 bases; nucleotides not matched to a gene: 9. The CDR3 is 15 amino acids. Germline loops: CDR1 SGDLS, CDR2 YYNGEE. The CDR3 reads CASSPRQGDYYGYTF. For the CDR3, the DNA is TGTGCCAGCAGCCCGCGACAGGGAGATTACTATGGCTACACCTTC.

The J gene is TRBJ1-1, the V gene TRBV9, with a tentative D call TRBD1 (6 bases). This CDR3 is built from 15 residues. Trimming removed 3 bases at V and 0 bases at J, with 12 bases between. Looked up from germline, CDR1 is SGDLS and CDR2 is YYNGEE. The CDR3 DNA reads TGTGCCAGCAGCGGACAGGCCGCACTGAACACTGAAGCTTTCTTT. It specifies CASSGQAALNTEAFF.